This T cell receptor beta chain stems from a study of control samples from healthy donors and cancer patients. As to this clone: A read error may produce the germline difference seen at one junction end.

Using immunoSEQ multiplex PCR, the repertoire was profiled, and TCRdb retains in-frame clones only, with some absent. The data contain about 75,000 clones, around 95% of them singletons. Germline V gene sequence: CDR1 SGHDN, CDR2 FVKESK. This CDR3 comprises 15 residues. The rearrangement joins TRBV14 to TRBJ2-7; D is possibly TRBD2 (6 bases). This TCR was recovered from a woman between 35 and 50 years old in good health. Sequenced: blood. CDR3 amino acids: CASSPRRGTSSEQYF. The CDR3 region has the DNA TGTGCCAGCAGCCCAAGACGGGGGACCTCCTCCGAGCAGTACTTC.